Given below is one TCR beta chain in context. The data derive from a study of T cells in Graves' hyperthyroidism and ophthalmopathy. There were TCR beta CDR3 regions amplified from RNA transcripts. The HTBI set primed first-round TCR CDR3 RT-PCR. TCRdb ran MiXCR on the multiplex PCR reads and lists one entry per CDR3 protein. The sample includes hundreds of thousands of distinct CDR3 sequences, about 20% of them seen just once. Orbital computed tomography, thyroid ultrasound, serum thyroxine and TRAb, and clinical symptoms together informed the diagnoses. CDR1 and CDR2 (germline): SGHKS, YYEKEE (reference sequence). The V gene lost 7 bases and the J gene lost 11 bases, with 30 bases spanning the gap. The CDR3 extends over 16 amino acids.

The receptor was derived from a man aged 30-40 years with Graves' ophthalmopathy. Sequencing input: blood. J is TRBJ1-1 and V is TRBV5-5; the D gene is possibly TRBD1 (5 bases). The CDR3 bases are TGTGCCAGCTCCCCCCCCGCTAGCGGACTCCCGAGGGGTGCTTTCTTT. It codes for CASSPPASGLPRGAFF.